This T cell receptor beta chain was retrieved from a study of cytomegalovirus exposure and HLA in healthy donors (dated 2017 in TCRdb). General notes on the study: An earlier analysis of approximately 550 of the donors reported 276 Gb of sequence data and 120 million or so unique TCR beta sequences from 150 million to 200 million T cells. Rather than using new phenotypic data, the later analysis identified candidate immune exposures from TCR beta sequences and from how often those sequences occurred across donors. A later analysis re-examined previously published TCR beta repertoires from just over 650 donors and added high-resolution HLA genotyping to investigate patterns of TCR occurrence. Genome-wide SNP genotypes for about three fifths of the roughly 670 donors were used in a later genetic analysis, which treated that subset as a discovery cohort. The number of typed donors differed by locus: 629-630 for A, B, C, DRB1 and DQB1; 500 to 550 for DQA1; 606 for DPA1; and 400 to 480 for DPB1. On average, approximately 250,000 unique TCR beta nucleotide sequences were sequenced per donor among 398 genotyped donors of the cohort, with roughly 20% of those sequences being non-productive. The T cell repertoires of under 700 subjects were profiled by immunosequencing and related to cytomegalovirus serostatus. The aim of the study was to test whether cataloging public T cell receptors could identify signatures of past pathogen exposure. Every repertoire in the discovery cohort had been generated on one and the same sequencing platform. An earlier analysis of 450 to 750 of the donors used high-throughput TCR beta sequencing to judge whether each TCR beta V gene segment behaved as functional or pseudogenic. A handful of DR-DQ haplotypes were treated as single units for association and clustering because of strong linkage in the cohort. An early release that covered several hundred HLA-typed donors contained approximately 300 gigabases of sequencing data and 70 million to 100 million unique TCR sequences. In addition to the first cohort of approximately 670 subjects, a separate validation cohort of 120 different subjects was used. HLA typing included class I and class II loci at four-digit resolution. Of the roughly 400 genotyped donors, 65% to 90% fell in the genetic ancestry cluster associated with self-reported Caucasian donors. To predict cytomegalovirus infection status, the study brought together high-throughput TCR immunosequencing, statistical association of individual TCRs with disease status, and machine learning. Donor age, sex, ethnicity and CMV serostatus were collected together with the repertoire data. General conclusions and limits of the study: Sequencing depth was assumed to be roughly uniform across donors in the presence/absence analyses, though that assumption may not hold. The cohort was sequenced for TCR beta chains only, and without alpha or paired-chain data the features that could be detected were limited. According to a later analysis, parvovirus B19, influenza, CMV and Epstein-Barr virus appeared linked to several top co-occurrence clusters. In a later analysis, HLA-associated TCR beta chains showed more clonal expansion and lower generation probabilities than non-associated chains that were equally common. For the cohort, immune exposure information was limited to CMV serostatus. A further reported finding was that TCR beta sequences accurately predicted the HLA-A and HLA-B alleles for most subjects in the first cohort. A cluster of highly shared sequence variants was judged likely to represent a technical artifact of the sequencing pipeline. A later genetic analysis reported fewer N-insertions in productive TCRs among donors in an Asian-associated ancestry cluster than the roughly 720-donor mean. In vitro tests confirmed that three of the cytomegalovirus-associated TCR beta chains recognize cytomegalovirus antigens. Correlated functional status among segregating V segments might be attributable to linkage disequilibrium, but an unknown experimental factor could not be ruled out. In a later analysis, TCR association rates were found to vary across HLA loci, with the most associated TCRs seen for DRB1 alleles and the fewest for HLA-C alleles. Because some donors lacked HLA typing at each locus, the association tests relied only on the typed subset. Most CMV-associated TCR beta chains appeared to be HLA-restricted in a later analysis, and the HLA associations seemed to be driven largely by CMV exposure. Because counts were too low, roughly 16 rarely observed V segments, including chromosome 9 orphons, were excluded from the earlier analysis of some 590 of the donors. When HLA alleles, especially DR and DQ, strongly co-occurred, attributing TCR associations to individual alleles was difficult. In a later genetic analysis, a missense DCLRE1C variant was associated with V-gene and J-gene trimming of TCR beta chains, and the association was replicated in an independent cohort. Specific HLA alleles were associated with 15,000 to 20,000 TCR beta sequences at a false discovery rate of 0.05 in a later analysis. In the study, 164 TCR beta chains were listed as associated with cytomegalovirus. Most TCR sequences were seen in very few donors, while some public TCRs were found in many individuals. The 87-base-pair reads could not distinguish some IMGT-functional V segments, including TRBV6-2 and TRBV6-3, so those segments were excluded. The classifier was reported to diagnose cytomegalovirus status with high specificity and sensitivity in both the original and validation cohorts. It was suggested by the authors that the approach could potentially be generalized to other disease states and immunological phenotypes. Broadly in line with IMGT annotations, most TCR beta V segments showed up in productive rearrangements about 87% or about 30% of the time in an earlier analysis of a few hundred of the donors.

The cohort was made up of roughly 670 healthy bone marrow donors. At the time of sampling, every cohort member was nominally healthy, though immune exposures that went unrecorded were likely present. The donor tested CMV seronegative, placing the donor among the 352 seronegative members of the cohort. Every donor gave a peripheral blood sample, and the peripheral blood mononuclear cells from that sample were used for TCR beta sequencing. Genomic DNA was extracted from the blood cell samples with the Qiagen DNeasy Blood Extraction Kit. Concerning this clone itself: The specificity of this receptor is unknown. Per-nucleotide qualities are absent, and no much larger clonotype sits a single base away.

From its cysteine to its phenylalanine, the CDR3 spans 13 amino acids. Solely the CDR3 DNA is kept, with 39 bases framed from the first base. CDR1 and CDR2 are drawn from the germline V gene: KGHSH, LQKENI. V is pared back by 5 bases and J by 1 base, with 9 bases lying between the germline termini. Library prep was done by the immunoSEQ multiplex PCR assay. For the multiplex PCR, a mixture combining 60 forward primers for TCR Vbeta segments and 13 reverse primers for TCR Jbeta segments was used. A multiplex PCR assay on genomic DNA amplified the CDR3 region of rearranged TCR beta genes. Amplified TCR beta libraries were sequenced as 87-base-pair reads on the Illumina HiSeq System. As for how the authors treated the data: A later analysis counted tens of millions of unique TCR beta chains across the roughly 700 repertoires, and 10 million to 12 million of these chains were shared by at least two donors. Raw reads were error-corrected and collapsed into unique sequences with a nearest-neighbor algorithm that merged closely related sequences to remove PCR and sequencing errors. To assign V, D and J gene segments, CDR3 sequences were aligned to IMGT reference sequences. For a sequence to be retained, a match of at least six nucleotides to both a V gene segment and a J gene segment was required. A rearrangement counted as productive if the CDR3 had no stop codons and remained in frame with V and J, and every other rearrangement counted as non-productive. Following IMGT convention, CDR3 was defined as the stretch from the second conserved V-encoded cysteine to the conserved J-encoded phenylalanine. Sequences without an unambiguous match to a single V gene segment were excluded from the earlier analysis of a few hundred of the donors. In an earlier analysis of some 590 of the donors, V segments were called functional above 56.7% productive rearrangements and were called segregating when the between-donor standard deviation exceeded 5%. A statistical classification framework was developed to diagnose cytomegalovirus status using the catalog of TCR beta chain sequences. A later analysis assigned V and J genes by comparing TCR nucleotide sequences with IMGT/GENE-DB human TR gene sequences. A later analysis assigned CDR3 sequences and most-parsimonious VDJ recombination scenarios with the TCRdist pipeline. A later analysis defined each TCR beta chain by its CDR3 amino acid sequence plus V-gene family, and excluded reads lacking a unique V-gene family. As a way to deal with suspected cross-contamination and a sequencing artifact, a later analysis dropped 592 nucleotide sequences that were highly shared and had low generation probability. In a later analysis, a clonal expansion index was calculated for each public chain from normalized within-repertoire ranks of inferred template counts. In a later analysis, generation probabilities were computed using a VDJ recombination model fitted to out-of-frame rearrangements, and the results were checked against IGoR. In a later analysis, TCR-TCR, TCR-HLA and TCR-CMV co-occurrence was scored with hypergeometric tests, and a repertoire-size bias correction was applied to TCR pairs. In a later analysis, false discovery rates were estimated by permuting HLA or CMV assignments 20 times. A later analysis grouped co-occurring TCRs with DBSCAN, adding TCRdist sequence similarity when clustering within HLA-allele-positive subsets. Repertoires with fewer than 30,000 or more than 120,000 public chains were left out of co-occurrence clustering, as were four to six repertoires with anomalous nucleotide sharing. TCRdb retrieved this table from immuneACCESS and kept in-frame rearrangements only. Not all clones are present; in checked studies, unresolved V genes account for under half, and no reason is known for the remainder. That table gives V, J and clone size, and the DNA gave D and trimming. The sample table lists some 120,000 clones, less than 85% of them with a count of one. 1% of the sample lies in the top ten.

The chain was built from TRBV18 and TRBJ2-7; TRBD1 might be the D gene, on 5 matching bases. The sequenced sample was PBMCs. The sequence derives from a man aged 35-49 years in good health and CMV-seronegative. The DNA reads TGTGCCAGCTCAACGGACACTTCCTACGAGCAGTACTTC. It translates as CASSTDTSYEQYF.